This TCR beta chain appears in the sequencing data of a study of identical twins. General observations from the study: The study found excess low generation probability among twin-shared out-of-frame alpha sequences. Reduced insertions were recorded for abundant cord blood beta clonotypes, with no such pattern in memory repertoires.

V lost 6 bases and J lost 2; bases outside the gene matches: 8. The CDR3 has 15 amino acids. Per the germline V gene, CDR1 is SNHLY and CDR2 is FYNNEI. TCRdb ran MiXCR on the 5' RACE reads and lists one entry per CDR3 protein. The data contain some 900,000 distinct CDR3 sequences, about 12% of them singletons. This clonotype was detected only a few times. The antigen is undetermined. These records were also assigned to another study, of yellow fever vaccine responses in identical twins.

This TCR was recovered from a woman aged 18-29 years in good health. V usage is TRBV2 and J usage is TRBJ2-5; 8 positions match TRBD2. What was sequenced was PBMCs. The CDR3 nucleotides are TGTGCCAGCAGGCCACTAGCGGAGCAACAAGAGACCCAGTACTTC. Amino acids: CASRPLAEQQETQYF.